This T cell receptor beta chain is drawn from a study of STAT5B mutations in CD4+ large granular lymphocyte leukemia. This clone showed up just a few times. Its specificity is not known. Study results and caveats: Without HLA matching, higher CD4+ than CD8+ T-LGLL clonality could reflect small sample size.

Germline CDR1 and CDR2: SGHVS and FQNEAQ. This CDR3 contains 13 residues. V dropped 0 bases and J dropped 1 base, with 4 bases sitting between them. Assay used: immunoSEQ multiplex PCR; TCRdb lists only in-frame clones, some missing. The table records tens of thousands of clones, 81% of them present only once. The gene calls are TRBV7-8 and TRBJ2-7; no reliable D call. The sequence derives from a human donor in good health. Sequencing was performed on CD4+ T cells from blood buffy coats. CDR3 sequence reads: CASSLARSYEQYF. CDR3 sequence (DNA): TGTGCCAGCAGCTTAGCCCGATCCTACGAGCAGTACTTC.